The 21 T cell receptor beta chains in this list originate from one sample, sequenced in a study of T cell changes during pregnancy in multiple sclerosis. Clones were read by immunoSEQ multiplex PCR, and TCRdb kept only the in-frame ones, dropping some. The sample includes over 60,000 clones, roughly 89% of them seen just once. Material: peripheral blood, obtained in the third trimester of pregnancy. All receptors come from a female donor in good health, enrolled as a control in a pregnancy study.

The V call is TRBV5-1, the J call TRBJ2-3, with a weak D call TRBD1 (6 bases). V shed 6 bases and J shed 2 bases, with 10 bases lying between them. There are 13 residues in the CDR3. Germline V gene sequence: CDR1 SGHRS, CDR2 YFSETQ. CDR3 sequence reads: CASIGQFTDTQYF. CDR3 bases: TGCGCCAGCATAGGACAGTTCACAGATACGCAGTATTTT.

The V call is TRBV28, the J call TRBJ2-7, with 7 bases aligning to TRBD2. V lost 5 bases, J lost 2 bases, and 3 bases stayed unmatched. Germline V gene data show CDR1 as MDHEN and CDR2 as SYDVKM. CDR3 length equals 13 residues. The CDR3 here is CASSGRVAYEQYF. The DNA of the CDR3 is TGTGCCAGCAGTGGGAGGGTGGCCTACGAGCAGTACTTC.

The V call is TRBV5-1, the J call TRBJ2-3; 7 bases are a match to TRBD2. The junction had 21 bases not matched to a gene; V was cut back by 3 bases and J by 2 bases. There are 20 residues in the CDR3. Germline loops: CDR1 SGHRS, CDR2 YFSETQ. CDR3 DNA: TGCGCCAGCAGCTGGGGGGTGGTCGAGCGGGGACCTTCTTTCACAGATACGCAGTATTTT. Residues: CASSWGVVERGPSFTDTQYF.

V gene TRBV7-9 combines with J gene TRBJ1-2; TRBD1 is a possible D gene (5 bases). The CDR3 loop spans 14 amino acids. The germline V gene encodes CDR1 SEHNR and CDR2 FQNEAQ (reference sequence). Trimming took off 5 bases at V and 0 bases at J, with 10 bases between the two ends. The CDR3 nucleotides are TGTGCCAGCAGCCCCAGGGCCACTAACTATGGCTACACCTTC. It encodes CASSPRATNYGYTF.

V is TRBV12-5 and J is TRBJ2-5; 9 bases match TRBD1. This CDR3 is 15 amino acids long. The V gene's germline CDR1 is LGHNT and CDR2 FRNRAP. Unmatched junction bases numbered 5, after V lost 1 base and J lost 5 bases. CDR3 region: CASGLGSTGGETQYF. The CDR3 bases are TGTGCTAGTGGTTTGGGGTCGACAGGGGGGGAGACCCAGTACTTC.

Only one count was recorded for this clone. The chain recombines TRBV27 with TRBJ2-1; TRBD2 might be the D (5 bases). The CDR3 totals 14 residues. Germline CDR1 MNHEY, CDR2 SMNVEV (reference sequence). V was pared by 5 bases and J by 15 bases, with 23 bases between. In DNA form, the CDR3 reads TGTGCCAGCAGTCCGACCGGGATCCGAGGAAGGTGGTTCTTC. Translated: CASSPTGIRGRWFF.

The chain couples TRBV2 to TRBJ2-7; 9 bases align to TRBD1. The germline CDR1 and CDR2 sequences are SNHLY and FYNNEI. The CDR3 spans 14 residues. Losses at the gene ends were 6 bases for V and 3 bases for J; bases not matched to a gene: 6. CDR3 region: CASSMDRGIYEQYF. CDR3 coding DNA: TGTGCCAGCAGCATGGACAGGGGAATCTACGAGCAGTACTTC. The full variable domain, in which reference TRBV2 and TRBJ2-7 provide the parts outside the CDR3, is EPEVTQTPSHQVTQMGQEVILRCVPISNHLYFYWYRQILGQKVEFLVSFYNNEISEKSEIFDDQFSVERPDGSNFTLKIRSTKLEDSAMYFCASSMDRGIYEQYFGPGTRLTVT.

The rearrangement links TRBV29-1 to TRBJ1-2; 12 nucleotides line up with TRBD1. The CDR3 sequence is 14 residues long. V lost 4 bases, J lost 7 bases, and 7 bases stayed unmatched. From germline, CDR1 is SQVTM and CDR2 ANQGSEA. The CDR3 DNA follows: TGCAGCGTTGGTACTGGGACAGGGGGCGCTGGCTACACCTTC. Translating it yields CSVGTGTGGAGYTF.

The chain links TRBV5-6 to TRBJ2-5, with TRBD1 identical over 7 bases. Per germline, CDR1 SGHDT and CDR2 YYEEEE. CDR3 length equals 15 residues. With V trimmed by 4 bases and J by 5 bases, 11 bases remained unmatched. The CDR3 reads CASSPRQGRRETQYF. CDR3 sequence (DNA): TGTGCCAGCAGCCCGCGACAGGGTAGGAGGGAGACCCAGTACTTC. The full variable domain, completed using reference TRBV5-6 and TRBJ2-5, is DAGVTQSPTHLIKTRGQQVTLRCSPKSGHDTVSWYQQALGQGPQFIFQYYEEEERQRGNFPDRFSGHQFPNYSSELNVNALLLGDSALYLCASSPRQGRRETQYFGPGTRLLVL.

The rearrangement joins TRBV19 to TRBJ1-5; D not certain. The CDR3 runs 17 residues. The V and J ends lost 2 bases and 3 bases respectively, with 17 bases between them. Looked up from germline, CDR1 is LNHDA and CDR2 is SQIVND (reference sequence). The CDR3 region is CASSIFGRGEDNQPQHF. The DNA for the CDR3 is TGTGCCAGTAGTATATTCGGCCGCGGGGAGGACAATCAGCCCCAGCATTTT.

The genes are TRBV15 and TRBJ1-5; unclear D gene. The CDR3 loop spans 13 amino acids. Germline V gene data show CDR1 as LNHNV and CDR2 as YYDKDF (reference sequence). The ends were cut back, 0 bases at V and 6 bases at J, with 6 bases in the middle. CDR3 nucleotides: TGTGCCACCAGCAGAGATCGGGGTCAGCCCCAGCATTTT. Encoded protein: CATSRDRGQPQHF.

In its sample, this clone was seen a few times. The rearrangement links TRBV29-1 to TRBJ1-1; 10 positions match TRBD1. There are 13 residues in the CDR3. CDR1 and CDR2 from the germline V gene are SQVTM and ANQGSEA. Unmatched junction bases numbered 6, after V lost 7 bases and J lost 4 bases. CDR3 sequence: CSGGTGAPTEAFF. The CDR3 nucleotides read TGCAGCGGCGGGACAGGGGCACCCACTGAAGCTTTCTTT.

V gene TRBV7-9 combines with J gene TRBJ1-2; D is uncertain. Germline CDR1 is SEHNR and CDR2 is FQNEAQ (reference sequence). V dropped 0 bases and J dropped 0 bases, with 2 bases sitting between them. The CDR3 runs 13 residues. The CDR3 DNA sequence: TGTGCCAGCAGCTTAGCCGCTAACTATGGCTACACCTTC. Its translation: CASSLAANYGYTF.

The rearrangement uses TRBV7-9 and TRBJ1-5; tentatively, D is TRBD1 (6 bases). Germline CDR1 and CDR2: SEHNR and FQNEAQ (reference sequence). V was clipped by 1 base and J by 9 bases, with 16 bases between them. This CDR3 is built from 15 residues. CDR3 DNA sequence: TGTGCCAGCAGCTTAGGACGAGGGGGAGATGGGCCCCAGCATTTT. This gives the protein CASSLGRGGDGPQHF. Full variable domain (missing parts from reference TRBV7-9 and TRBJ1-5): DTGVSQNPRHKITKRGQNVTFRCDPISEHNRLYWYRQTLGQGPEFLTYFQNEAQLEKSRLLSDRFSAERPKGSFSTLEIQRTEQGDSAMYLCASSLGRGGDGPQHFGDGTRLSIL.

The gene calls are TRBV18 and TRBJ2-7; 7 bases map to TRBD1. CDR3 length: 16 amino acids. The germline V gene encodes CDR1 KGHSH and CDR2 LQKENI. Trimming removed 2 bases from V and 3 bases from J; junction bases left unmatched: 10. The CDR3: CASSPRGTGVFYEQYF. The CDR3 DNA is TGTGCCAGCTCACCAAGAGGAACAGGGGTTTTCTACGAGCAGTACTTC.

This chain connects TRBV7-9 to TRBJ2-7; TRBD2 is a possible D gene (5 bases). This CDR3 has 12 residues. Germline CDR1 is SEHNR and CDR2 is FQNEAQ (reference sequence). V lost 3 bases, J lost 7 bases, and 10 bases lay in between. The CDR3 region has the DNA TGTGCCAGCAGCTTTGCGGGTTTGGAGCAGTACTTC. It is translated as CASSFAGLEQYF.

V gene TRBV29-1 combines with J gene TRBJ1-4; no definite D call. The ends were cut back, 5 bases at V and 8 bases at J, with 15 bases in the middle. The CDR3 is made up of 13 amino acids. The germline V gene encodes CDR1 SQVTM and CDR2 ANQGSEA. The CDR3 reads CSVSESGGEKLFF. In DNA form, the CDR3 reads TGCAGCGTTTCCGAAAGCGGCGGCGAAAAACTGTTTTTT.

V gene TRBV30 combines with J gene TRBJ2-7; TRBD1 matches 8 bases. J was trimmed by 2 bases and V by 3 bases; bases with no gene match: 6. Germline V CDR1 and CDR2: GTSNPN, SVGIG (reference sequence). This CDR3 has 14 residues. CDR3 sequence (DNA): TGTGCCTGGAGGCCCAGGGGGCTTCCCTACGAGCAGTACTTC. Translation: CAWRPRGLPYEQYF. The whole variable domain, filled in from reference TRBV30 and TRBJ2-7, reads SQTIHQWPATLVQPVGSPLSLECTVEGTSNPNLYWYRQAAGRGLQLLFYSVGIGQISSEVPQNLSASRPQDRQFILSSKKLLLSDSGFYLCAWRPRGLPYEQYFGPGTRLTVT.

The chain has TRBV5-1 and TRBJ2-1, with a weak D call TRBD1 (5 bases). CDR3 length: 16 amino acids. CDR1 and CDR2 from the germline V gene are SGHRS and YFSETQ. V shed 4 bases and J shed 0 bases, with 14 bases lying between them. As DNA, the CDR3 is TGCGCCAGCAGCCCCCTTCCGGACATCTCCTACAATGAGCAGTTCTTC. Translating it yields CASSPLPDISYNEQFF.

Written as DNA, the CDR3 is TGTGCCTGGAGCCTAAGAAACACCATATATTTT. It is translated as CAWSLRNTIYF. V usage is TRBV30 and J usage is TRBJ1-3; no clear D. V was shortened by 3 bases and J by 5 bases, with 5 bases between the two germline ends. The CDR3 runs 11 residues. Germline assignment: CDR1 GTSNPN and CDR2 SVGIG (reference sequence).

This clone was observed a single time. The chain links TRBV6-1 to TRBJ2-2; 11 nucleotides match TRBD2. This CDR3 spans 15 amino acids. Germline V lookup: CDR1 MNHNS, CDR2 SASEGT. V lost 6 bases and J lost 1; bases outside the gene matches: 1. This chain's CDR3 is CASRGLAVNTGELFF. In DNA form, the CDR3 reads TGTGCCAGCAGGGGACTAGCGGTGAACACCGGGGAGCTGTTTTTT.